A selection of T cell receptor beta chains follows, all from one sample in a study of blood T cell repertoires in COVID-19. Using immunoSEQ multiplex PCR, the repertoire was profiled, and TCRdb retains in-frame clones only, with some absent. Of around 200,000 clones in the sample, about four fifths were seen once. The sequenced material came from peripheral blood. These TCRs come from a man in his fifties with active or convalescent COVID-19. Both conserved end residues are part of each CDR3. The order of the fields is D gene, V gene, J gene, clone size, CDR3 DNA, CDR3 protein. A D gene is named only where the DNA matches it firmly. Clone size, where shown, is once, few, many, or a class for clones that have expanded.

TRBD2	TRBV19	TRBJ2-1	NA	TGTGCCAGTAGTATTGGACTAGCGGGGGGGAGCTCCTACAATGAGCAGTTCTTC	CASSIGLAGGSSYNEQFF
NA	TRBV19	TRBJ1-3	NA	TGTGCCAGTAGTATGTGGACATCTGGAAACACCATATATTTT	CASSMWTSGNTIYF
NA	TRBV5-8	TRBJ2-7	NA	TGTGCCAGCAGCTTGAGGACTCGTGGGGACGAGCAGTACTTC	CASSLRTRGDEQYF
NA	TRBV19	TRBJ1-1	NA	TGTGCCAGTAGTACCGTGAACACTGAAGCTTTCTTT	CASSTVNTEAFF
TRBD1	TRBV6-2/TRBV6-3	TRBJ1-4	NA	TGTGCCAGCAGTCCCGGACAGGGCGGCGAAAAACTGTTTTTT	CASSPGQGGEKLFF
TRBD2	TRBV5-1	TRBJ2-3	NA	TGCGCCAGCAGCCCCGGACTAGCGGAGGGCACAGATACGCAGTATTTT	CASSPGLAEGTDTQYF
NA	TRBV15	TRBJ1-3	NA	TGTGCCACCAGCAGAGATCCGGCAGGGACTGGAAACACCATATATTTT	CATSRDPAGTGNTIYF
NA	TRBV12-3/TRBV12-4	TRBJ1-4	NA	TGTGCCAGCAGTTCCTTCGGTAATGAAAAACTGTTTTTT	CASSSFGNEKLFF
TRBD2	TRBV5-4	TRBJ2-3	NA	TGTGCCAGCAGCTTGGGGACTAGGGGAGATACGCAGTATTTT	CASSLGTRGDTQYF
NA	TRBV7-8	TRBJ2-5	many	TGTGCCAGCAGAAAAAACAGGGTGGGAGAGACCCAGTACTTC	CASRKNRVGETQYF
NA	TRBV5-8	TRBJ2-3	NA	TGTGCCAGCAGCTCCCACAGGAGGGCCTTGAGGGATACGCAGTATTTT	CASSSHRRALRDTQYF
TRBD1	TRBV19	TRBJ1-5	once	TGTGCCAGTAGCCGACGAGGGGGCAGAGATAGGAGACAGCCCCAGCATTTT	CASSRRGGRDRRQPQHF
NA	TRBV3-1/TRBV3-2	TRBJ2-1	NA	TGTGCCAGCAGCCAAGATCCAGGGTCTCCCAATGAGCAGTTCTTC	CASSQDPGSPNEQFF
NA	TRBV28	TRBJ1-1	NA	TGTGCCAGCAGTGAAGGCCGGGACTTTCTCACTGAAGCTTTCTTT	CASSEGRDFLTEAFF
TRBD2	TRBV24-1	TRBJ2-3	NA	TGTGCCACCAGTGATCAGGCAGGGAGGGCAGATACGCAGTATTTT	CATSDQAGRADTQYF
NA	TRBV13	TRBJ1-6	NA	TGTGCCAGCAGCCTTAACAGGGTGAGGTCACCCCTCCACTTT	CASSLNRVRSPLHF
TRBD1	TRBV4-2	TRBJ2-5	NA	TGTGCCAGCAGCCAGAGGTCTAGGACAGGGGAAGAGACCCAGTACTTC	CASSQRSRTGEETQYF
NA	TRBV2	TRBJ1-6	NA	TGTGCCAGCAGGCCGGGTATCGATAATTCACCCCTCCACTTT	CASRPGIDNSPLHF
NA	TRBV7-9	TRBJ2-1	NA	TGTGCCAGCAGCCTGTCCGGGCCTCGGGGGCAGTTCTTC	CASSLSGPRGQFF
NA	TRBV5-1	TRBJ2-5	few	TGCGCCAGCAGCCCAGACACCCAAGAGACCCAGTACTTC	CASSPDTQETQYF
NA	TRBV28	TRBJ2-2	NA	TGTGCCAGCAGCTACAACACCGGGGAGCTGTTTTTT	CASSYNTGELFF
NA	TRBV28	TRBJ1-2	few	TGTGCCAGCAGCCAAACAGGGAACTATGGCTACACCTTC	CASSQTGNYGYTF
NA	TRBV30	TRBJ1-6	once	TGTGCCTGCCGGGACAATAATAATTCACCCCTCCACTTT	CACRDNNNSPLHF
TRBD1	TRBV2	TRBJ1-2	once	TGTGCCAGCAGGGACGGGACAGTCTATGGCTACACCTTC	CASRDGTVYGYTF
TRBD1	TRBV6-2/TRBV6-3	TRBJ2-2	few	TGTGCCAGCAGTTACTGGGACAGGGAAGGACGGAGGACCGGGGAGCTGTTTTTT	CASSYWDREGRRTGELFF
TRBD2	TRBV19	TRBJ2-1	NA	TGTGCCAGTAGTATGACTAGCGGGGGTTTCAATGAGCAGTTCTTC	CASSMTSGGFNEQFF
TRBD1	TRBV5-1	TRBJ2-7	NA	TGCGCCAGCAGTTTCGGGACAGGGATGGACTACGAGCAGTACTTC	CASSFGTGMDYEQYF
TRBD1	TRBV3-1/TRBV3-2	TRBJ1-6	NA	TGTGCCAGCAGCCAACTCCCAGGACAGGGGAATTCACCCCTCCACTTT	CASSQLPGQGNSPLHF
NA	TRBV5-1	TRBJ1-4	NA	TGCGCCAGCAGCTTGGCTGGTACATTGGAAAAACTGTTTTTT	CASSLAGTLEKLFF
NA	TRBV5-1	TRBJ2-2	few	TGCGCCAGCAGCCAGACCGGGGAGCTGTTTTTT	CASSQTGELFF
TRBD1	TRBV5-1	TRBJ1-1	NA	TGCGCCAGCAGCTTGGCCTTGACAGGGATGAACACTGAAGCTTTCTTT	CASSLALTGMNTEAFF
TRBD2	TRBV10-3	TRBJ2-3	NA	TGTGCCATCAGTGAGTCTGGTCTAGCGGGGGGGAAAAGCACAGATACGCAGTATTTT	CAISESGLAGGKSTDTQYF
NA	TRBV5-1	TRBJ1-5	NA	TGCGCCAGCAGCTTGGGGCAGGGAAATAATCAGCCCCAGCATTTT	CASSLGQGNNQPQHF
NA	TRBV5-6	TRBJ2-3	NA	TGTGCCAGCAGCTTGGGACGCGGGACGGCAAGCACAGATACGCAGTATTTT	CASSLGRGTASTDTQYF
NA	TRBV12-3/TRBV12-4	TRBJ2-5	NA	TGTGCCAGCAGTGGAGCCCCGGAGACCCAGTACTTC	CASSGAPETQYF
NA	TRBV10-3	TRBJ2-6	NA	TGTGCCATCATGGGTCCAGGTGGTCCTGGGGCCAACGTCCTGACTTTC	CAIMGPGGPGANVLTF
NA	TRBV6-5	TRBJ2-7	NA	TGTGCCAGCAGTTACGCGGGGCGCGACGAGCAGTACTTC	CASSYAGRDEQYF
TRBD2	TRBV24-1	TRBJ2-3	NA	TGTGCCACCAGTGATTGGGCGGGGGGATCAGATACGCAGTATTTT	CATSDWAGGSDTQYF
NA	TRBV5-1	TRBJ2-1	NA	TGCGCCAGCAGCTTCCCAACAGGGACGGGGTACAATGAGCAGTTCTTC	CASSFPTGTGYNEQFF
NA	TRBV23-1	TRBJ2-1	NA	TGCGCCGGTACCCGGGGGTTATTATACAATGAGCAGTTCTTC	CAGTRGLLYNEQFF
NA	TRBV7-2	TRBJ1-4	NA	TGTGCCAGCAGCTTAGTCGGGGGGTACGGACTGTTTTTT	CASSLVGGYGLFF
NA	TRBV6-4	TRBJ2-1	NA	TGTGCCAGCAGTGAGTCCAGCGGATTCAATGAGCAGTTCTTC	CASSESSGFNEQFF
NA	TRBV30	TRBJ2-7	NA	TGTGCCTGGAGCCCAGTAGCTTACGAGCAGTACTTC	CAWSPVAYEQYF
TRBD2	TRBV2	TRBJ2-7	NA	TGTGCCAGCAGTGACCGAGCGGGGGGATCCTACGAGCAGTACTTC	CASSDRAGGSYEQYF
TRBD1	TRBV2	TRBJ1-1	NA	TGTGCCAGCAGTGGAAGCCCGGGACAGGGGGCTATGAACACTGAAGCTTTCTTT	CASSGSPGQGAMNTEAFF
TRBD1	TRBV11-2	TRBJ1-1	many	TGTGCCAGCAGCTTACTGACAGGGACGAACACTGAAGCTTTCTTT	CASSLLTGTNTEAFF
TRBD2	TRBV11-2	TRBJ2-3	NA	TGTGCCAGCAGCTCCTTCCGACTAGCGGGGGGGCTCACAGATACGCAGTATTTT	CASSSFRLAGGLTDTQYF
NA	TRBV19	TRBJ2-6	NA	TGTGCCAGTAGTGCCTTCCCAGGGGCTGGGGCCAACGTCCTGACTTTC	CASSAFPGAGANVLTF
TRBD2	TRBV19	TRBJ2-1	NA	TGTGCCAGTAGTATAGTCGGGACTAGCGGGGGGGATGAGCAGTTCTTC	CASSIVGTSGGDEQFF
TRBD1	TRBV2	TRBJ1-3	many	TGTGCCAGCAGCCACGACAGGGCCTCTGGAAACACCATATATTTT	CASSHDRASGNTIYF
NA	TRBV27	TRBJ2-3	NA	TGTGCCAGCATGAACAGGGCCACAGATACGCAGTATTTT	CASMNRATDTQYF
NA	TRBV9	TRBJ2-3	NA	TGTGCCAGCAGCGTAGCTACGATAGATACGCAGTATTTT	CASSVATIDTQYF
NA	TRBV19	TRBJ1-1	NA	TGTGCCAGTAGTATGCGGACAGCCCGTATCATGAACACTGAAGCTTTCTTT	CASSMRTARIMNTEAFF
NA	TRBV10-3	TRBJ1-3	NA	TGTGCCATCAGCGAAGGACAGAGTGGAAACACCATATATTTT	CAISEGQSGNTIYF
NA	TRBV6-1	TRBJ2-7	NA	TGTGCCAGCAGTGAAGCTGAATCGGGCTCCTACGAGCAGTACTTC	CASSEAESGSYEQYF